A selection of T cell receptor beta chains follows, all from one sample in a study of shared clonotypes between healthy human individuals. Data came from immunoSEQ multiplex PCR; TCRdb stores just in-frame clones and leaves some out. The sample has some 2 million clones, about 95% seen once; the top ten hold roughly 1.2%. Sequencing input: naive CD8+ T cells sorted from blood. The receptor source for this set is a man younger than 35 in good health. Each CDR3 is given with its conserved first and last residue. The listing skips clone size in some rows; elsewhere it reads once, few, many or a size class.

J gene: TRBJ2-7
clone size: .
V gene: TRBV15
CDR3 protein: CATSVGGAAYEQYF

J gene: TRBJ2-1
clone size: .
V gene: TRBV9
CDR3 protein: CASSVWGGGSDEQFF

J gene: TRBJ1-1
clone size: .
V gene: TRBV6-5
CDR3 protein: CASSRTALNTEAFF

J gene: TRBJ1-6
clone size: .
V gene: TRBV9
CDR3 protein: CASDAGTYNSPLHF

J gene: TRBJ2-7
clone size: .
V gene: TRBV6-1
CDR3 protein: CASSPRGSYEQYF

J gene: TRBJ2-5
clone size: .
V gene: TRBV9
CDR3 protein: CASSDGTSGSIQETQYF

J gene: TRBJ1-4
clone size: .
V gene: TRBV6-6
CDR3 protein: CASTSDEKLFF

J gene: TRBJ1-1
clone size: .
V gene: TRBV27
CDR3 protein: CASKFTGGGTEAFF

J gene: TRBJ2-7
clone size: .
V gene: TRBV4-1
CDR3 protein: CASSQAIRSHEQYF

J gene: TRBJ2-2
clone size: .
V gene: TRBV11-2
CDR3 protein: CASSYNTGELFF

J gene: TRBJ2-7
clone size: .
V gene: TRBV7-9
CDR3 protein: CASSQGTGGYVEQYF

J gene: TRBJ2-7
clone size: once
V gene: TRBV11-2
CDR3 protein: CASSYRQGAYEQYF

J gene: TRBJ2-1
clone size: .
V gene: TRBV7-9
CDR3 protein: CASSLEWDEQFF

J gene: TRBJ1-1
clone size: .
V gene: TRBV27
CDR3 protein: CASSSQWTGNEAFF

J gene: TRBJ2-7
clone size: .
V gene: TRBV13
CDR3 protein: CASSTWTSGSNEQYF

J gene: TRBJ1-1
clone size: .
V gene: TRBV19
CDR3 protein: CASSTDQGANTEAFF

J gene: TRBJ1-4
clone size: .
V gene: TRBV5-1
CDR3 protein: CASSLTSGTVIEKLFF

J gene: TRBJ2-7
clone size: .
V gene: TRBV4-1
CDR3 protein: CASSQEGLGTGYEQYF

J gene: TRBJ2-7
clone size: .
V gene: TRBV7-6
CDR3 protein: CASSLSGRYEQYF

J gene: TRBJ2-7
clone size: once
V gene: TRBV11-2
CDR3 protein: CASSPHLKYEQYF

J gene: TRBJ1-3
clone size: .
V gene: TRBV6-5
CDR3 protein: CASRGGQGHGNTIYF

J gene: TRBJ2-2
clone size: once
V gene: TRBV30
CDR3 protein: CAWNSGRTGELFF